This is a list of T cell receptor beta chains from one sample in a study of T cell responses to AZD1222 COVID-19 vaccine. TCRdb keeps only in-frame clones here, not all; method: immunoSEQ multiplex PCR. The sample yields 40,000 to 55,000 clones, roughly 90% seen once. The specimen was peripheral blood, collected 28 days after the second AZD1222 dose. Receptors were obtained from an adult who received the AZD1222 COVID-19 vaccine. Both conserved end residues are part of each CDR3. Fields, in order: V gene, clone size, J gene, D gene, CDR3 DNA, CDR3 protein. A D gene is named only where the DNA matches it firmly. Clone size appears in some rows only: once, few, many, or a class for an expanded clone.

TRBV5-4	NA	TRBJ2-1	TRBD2	TGTGCCAGCAGCCCCGAACTAGCGGGGTTATACAATGAGCAGTTCTTC	CASSPELAGLYNEQFF
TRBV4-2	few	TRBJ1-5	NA	TGTGCCAGCAGCCAAGATCCCCAGCACCAACTGCCCCAGCATTTT	CASSQDPQHQLPQHF
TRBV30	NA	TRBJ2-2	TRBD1	TGTGCCTGGACCCCGGACAGGGGGCGGACCGGGGAGCTGTTTTTT	CAWTPDRGRTGELFF
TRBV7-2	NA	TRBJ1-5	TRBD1	TGTGCCAGCAGCTTAAGAGACAGGGAGAATCAGCCCCAGCATTTT	CASSLRDRENQPQHF
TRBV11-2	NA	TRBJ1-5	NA	TGTGCCCCCCCCGACCCGAGGGACATTAGCAATCAGCCCCAGCATTTT	CAPPDPRDISNQPQHF
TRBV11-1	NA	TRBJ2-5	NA	TGTGCCAGCAGCTTTTTTGGTTTGGGGGACGGAGAGACCCAGTACTTC	CASSFFGLGDGETQYF
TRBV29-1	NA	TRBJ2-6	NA	TGCAGCGTTGCTAGTAACGGGGCCAACGTCCTGACTTTC	CSVASNGANVLTF
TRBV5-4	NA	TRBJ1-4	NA	TGTGCCAGCAGCTTCCGGGCCCAGGGAGAAAAACTGTTTTTT	CASSFRAQGEKLFF
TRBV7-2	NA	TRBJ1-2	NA	TGTGCCAGCAGCTTATCCCCGGCACTCGGCTATGGCTACACCTTC	CASSLSPALGYGYTF
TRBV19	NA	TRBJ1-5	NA	TGTGCCAGTAGGTCAGTTAGCAATCAGCCCCAGCATTTT	CASRSVSNQPQHF
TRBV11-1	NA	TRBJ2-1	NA	TGTGCCAGCAGCCTACACAGGGACACCTACAATGAGCAGTTCTTC	CASSLHRDTYNEQFF
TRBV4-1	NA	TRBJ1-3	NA	TGCGCCAGCAGCCCGATCGGAAACACCATATATTTT	CASSPIGNTIYF
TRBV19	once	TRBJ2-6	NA	TGTGCCGCGCAAGAGAGATCTGGGGCCAACGTCCTGACTTTC	CAAQERSGANVLTF
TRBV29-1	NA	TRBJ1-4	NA	TGCAGCGTTGCAAGGGCCGGTAATGAAAAACTGTTTTTT	CSVARAGNEKLFF
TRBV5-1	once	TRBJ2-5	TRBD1	TGCGCCAGCAGCGTCGACAGGGGGCCACAGGAGACCCAGTACTTC	CASSVDRGPQETQYF
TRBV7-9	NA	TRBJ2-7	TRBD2	TGTGCCAGCGGAGGGAGGGGCTACGAGCAGTACTTC	CASGGRGYEQYF
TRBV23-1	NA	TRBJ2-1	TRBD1	TGCGCCAGCAGTCAGGGACAGGGTTGGAATGAGCAGTTCTTC	CASSQGQGWNEQFF
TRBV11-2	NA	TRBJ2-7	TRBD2	TGTGCCAGCAGCTTTAGCGGGAGCTGGAATAACGAGCAGTACTTC	CASSFSGSWNNEQYF
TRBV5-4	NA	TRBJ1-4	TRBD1	TGTGCCAGCAGCTTGGATCCGGGACAGCCTAATGAAAAACTGTTTTTT	CASSLDPGQPNEKLFF
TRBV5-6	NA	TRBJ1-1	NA	TGTGCCAGCAGCTTGGTCGGCAGCATGAACACTGAAGCTTTCTTT	CASSLVGSMNTEAFF
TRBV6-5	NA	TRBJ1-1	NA	TGTGCCAGCAGTTACTCGATGGTCCATACGAGCACTGAAGCTTTCTTT	CASSYSMVHTSTEAFF
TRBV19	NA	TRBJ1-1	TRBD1	TGTGCCAGTAGTATAGGGGCAGGGGGCGCCGAGCGGAACACTGAAGCTTTCTTT	CASSIGAGGAERNTEAFF
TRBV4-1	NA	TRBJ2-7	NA	TGCGCCAGCAGCCAGGGGGGGACAGCGGGCATGGACTACGAGCAGTACTTC	CASSQGGTAGMDYEQYF
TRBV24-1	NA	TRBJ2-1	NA	TGTGCCACCAGTCGCTCAGGGGACTCCTACAATGAGCAGTTCTTC	CATSRSGDSYNEQFF
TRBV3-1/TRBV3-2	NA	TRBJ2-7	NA	TGTGCCAGCAGCCAAGATAATCAGGTACGATACGAGCAGTACTTC	CASSQDNQVRYEQYF
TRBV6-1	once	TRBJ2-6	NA	TGTGCCAGCAGTGAAGTGGGTTGGTTCCCTTCTGGGGCCAACGTCCTGACTTTC	CASSEVGWFPSGANVLTF
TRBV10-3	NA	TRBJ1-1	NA	TGTGCCATCAGTGCTGGGGGGGCAGGGCCCACTGAAGCTTTCTTT	CAISAGGAGPTEAFF
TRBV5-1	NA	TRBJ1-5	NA	TGCGCCAGCAGCTTGGAGGGGGGCGGGGGTCAGCCCCAGCATTTT	CASSLEGGGGQPQHF
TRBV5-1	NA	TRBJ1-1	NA	TGCGCCAGCAGCCTTTTAGCGAGTCTCTTGGACACTGAAGCTTTCTTT	CASSLLASLLDTEAFF
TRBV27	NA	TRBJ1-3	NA	TGTGCCAGCAGTTTAATGGGAACTGGAAACACCATATATTTT	CASSLMGTGNTIYF
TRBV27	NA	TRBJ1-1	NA	TGTGCCAGCAGTTTATCTGCCAGAAACACTGAAGCTTTCTTT	CASSLSARNTEAFF
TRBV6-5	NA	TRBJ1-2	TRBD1	TGTGCCAGCACAGACAGGGAGAGCTATGGCTACACCTTC	CASTDRESYGYTF
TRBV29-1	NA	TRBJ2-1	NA	TGCAGCGTTGAAGATGACTGGAACTACAATGAGCAGTTCTTC	CSVEDDWNYNEQFF
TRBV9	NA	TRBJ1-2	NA	TGTGCCAGCAGCCCAAACTCACATGGGACCGGGTCCGGCTACACCTTC	CASSPNSHGTGSGYTF
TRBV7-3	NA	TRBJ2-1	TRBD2	TGTGCCAGCAGCTTAGCGGGAGGGTGGGGCAATGAGCAGTTCTTC	CASSLAGGWGNEQFF
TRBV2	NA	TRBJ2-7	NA	TGTGCCAGCGACCAGGACTCCCGACAGCAGTACTTC	CASDQDSRQQYF
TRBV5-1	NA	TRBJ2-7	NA	TGCGCCAGCAGCTTGGCCCACTCGGACAGCTTCTCCTACGAGCAGTACTTC	CASSLAHSDSFSYEQYF
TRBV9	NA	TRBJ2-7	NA	TGTGCCAGCAGCCCCCAAGGGGCGAGAGGGCCCGAGCAGTACTTC	CASSPQGARGPEQYF
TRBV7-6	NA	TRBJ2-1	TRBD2	TGTGCCAGCAGCCCAAACCGGGACTACTACAATGAGCAGTTCTTC	CASSPNRDYYNEQFF
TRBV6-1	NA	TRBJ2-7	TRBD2	TGTGCCAGCAGTGGAAGGTTAGGACTAGCGCGGTACGAGCAGTACTTC	CASSGRLGLARYEQYF
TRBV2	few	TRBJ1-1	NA	TGTGCAGAAACTCAGGGGCTAGACACTGAAGCTTTCTTT	CAETQGLDTEAFF
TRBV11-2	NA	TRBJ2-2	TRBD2	TGTGCCAGCAGCCTTAATTTCCCGGGACTAGCGGGAGCCGCCGGGGAGCTGTTTTTT	CASSLNFPGLAGAAGELFF
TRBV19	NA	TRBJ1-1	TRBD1	TGTGCCAGTAGTCGGGACAGGGGGAACACTGAAGCTTTCTTT	CASSRDRGNTEAFF
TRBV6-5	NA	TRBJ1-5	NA	TGTGCCAGCAGGTCCGAGAGGTATAGCAATCAGCCCCAGCATTTT	CASRSERYSNQPQHF
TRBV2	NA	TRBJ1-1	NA	TGTGCCAGCAGTGGCCCGGGGAGACAAGCTTTCTTT	CASSGPGRQAFF
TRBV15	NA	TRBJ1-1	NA	TGTGCCACCTCCGAGGGCGGGTGGGTAAACACTGAAGCTTTCTTT	CATSEGGWVNTEAFF
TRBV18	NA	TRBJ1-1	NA	TGTGCCAGCTCACGTCCGAACACTGAAGCTTTCTTT	CASSRPNTEAFF
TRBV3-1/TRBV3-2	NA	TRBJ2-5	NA	TGTGCCAGCAGCCAAGATGGGCTAGGGCTAGAGACCCAGTACTTC	CASSQDGLGLETQYF
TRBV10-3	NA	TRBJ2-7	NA	TGTGCCATCAGTGCGGGGAGCTCCTACGAGCAGTACTTC	CAISAGSSYEQYF
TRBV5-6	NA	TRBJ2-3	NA	TGTGCCAGCAGCTTCCGGAGCTTCACAGATACGCAGTATTTT	CASSFRSFTDTQYF
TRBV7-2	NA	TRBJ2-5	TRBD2	TGTGCCAGCAGTTTGACTAGCGGGCAAGAGACCCAGTACTTC	CASSLTSGQETQYF